A single TCR beta chain is shown here with its context. Its specific antigen is unknown. Qualities for individual bases were not recorded, and no much larger clone is one base off. This specimen belongs to a study of cytomegalovirus exposure and HLA in healthy donors (dated by TCRdb to 2016 to 2017). Background on the whole study: An earlier analysis of fewer than 750 of the donors reported 276 Gb of sequence data and 117 million unique TCR beta sequences obtained from some 170 million T cells. An earlier analysis of 500 to 750 of the donors applied high-throughput TCR beta sequencing to assess whether each TCR beta V gene segment acted as functional or pseudogenic. Typing coverage differed by locus: A, B, C, DRB1 and DQB1 were typed in roughly 629-630 donors, DQA1 in roughly 510, DPA1 in over 600, and DPB1 in 400 to 490. In the later analysis, no new phenotypic data were used to find candidate immune exposures; instead, reliance was placed on TCR beta sequences and their occurrence across donors. Among roughly 400 genotyped donors of the cohort, an average of around 220,000 unique TCR beta nucleotide sequences was sequenced per donor, of which about 19% were non-productive. Four or five DR-DQ haplotypes were handled as single units for association and clustering because linkage in the cohort was strong. An early release covering some 640 HLA-typed donors comprised 300 to 350 gigabases of sequencing data and roughly 86 million unique TCR sequences. Donor age, sex, ethnicity and CMV serostatus were collected together with the repertoire data. A separate validation cohort of approximately 120 different subjects was used in addition to the 666-subject first cohort. The genetic ancestry cluster associated with self-reported Caucasian donors included 65% to 90% of the approximately 410 genotyped donors. In a later analysis, previously published TCR beta repertoires from 666 donors were re-analyzed and high-resolution HLA genotyping was added so that TCR occurrence patterns could be studied. High-throughput TCR immunosequencing, statistical association of individual TCRs with disease status, and machine learning were combined to predict cytomegalovirus infection status. The aim of the study was to test whether cataloging public T cell receptors could identify signatures of past pathogen exposure. In a later genetic analysis, genome-wide SNP genotypes for about three fifths of the 666 donors were used, and that subset was treated as a discovery cohort. Using immunosequencing, the study profiled T cell repertoires from about 620 subjects and related those repertoires to cytomegalovirus serostatus. All discovery cohort repertoires had been generated on a single sequencing platform. HLA typing included class I and class II loci at four-digit resolution.

The library was made by the immunoSEQ multiplex PCR assay. A mixture of 60 forward primers for TCR Vbeta segments and 13 reverse primers for TCR Jbeta segments was used in the multiplex PCR. The CDR3 region of rearranged TCR beta genes was amplified from genomic DNA with a multiplex PCR assay. Amplified TCR beta libraries were sequenced as 87-base-pair reads on the Illumina HiSeq System. Concerning the study's data processing: In a later analysis, tens of millions of unique TCR beta chains were counted across the approximately 620 repertoires, and roughly 11 million of these chains were shared by at least two donors. Raw reads were error-corrected and collapsed into unique sequences with a nearest-neighbor algorithm that merged closely related sequences to remove PCR and sequencing errors. V, D and J gene segments were assigned by aligning CDR3 sequences to IMGT reference sequences. For a sequence to be retained, a match of at least six nucleotides to both a V gene segment and a J gene segment was required. A rearrangement was called productive if the CDR3 had no stop codons and remained in frame with V and J, and every other rearrangement was called non-productive. Following IMGT convention, CDR3 was defined as the stretch from the second conserved V-encoded cysteine to the conserved J-encoded phenylalanine. The earlier analysis of around 640 of the donors excluded sequences that lacked an unambiguous match to a single V gene segment. In an earlier analysis of some 590 of the donors, a V segment was called functional when productive rearrangements were above 56.7%, and segregating when the standard deviation between donors exceeded 5%. A statistical classification framework was developed to diagnose cytomegalovirus status using the catalog of TCR beta chain sequences. V and J gene assignment, in a later analysis, came from comparing TCR nucleotide sequences with IMGT/GENE-DB human TR gene sequences. In a later analysis, CDR3 sequences and most-parsimonious VDJ recombination scenarios were assigned using the TCRdist pipeline. In a later analysis, each TCR beta chain was defined by its CDR3 amino acid sequence together with its V-gene family, and reads without a unique V-gene family were excluded. In a later analysis, 550 to 650 highly shared, low-generation-probability nucleotide sequences were removed to address suspected cross-contamination and a sequencing artifact. In a later analysis, a clonal expansion index for each public chain was calculated from normalized within-repertoire ranks of inferred template counts. In a later analysis, generation probabilities were computed with a VDJ recombination model fitted to out-of-frame rearrangements, and the resulting probabilities were checked against IGoR. In a later analysis, hypergeometric tests were used to score TCR-TCR, TCR-HLA and TCR-CMV co-occurrence, with a repertoire-size bias correction applied to TCR pairs. In a later analysis, false discovery rates were estimated by permuting HLA or CMV assignments 20 times. In a later analysis, co-occurring TCRs were grouped using DBSCAN, with TCRdist sequence similarity added in when clustering inside HLA-allele-positive subsets. Co-occurrence clustering excluded repertoires with fewer than 30,000 or more than 120,000 public chains, plus five with anomalous nucleotide sharing. The table was pulled from immuneACCESS by TCRdb, which kept in-frame rearrangements only. Such tables lose some clones; where checked, under half of the loss comes from unresolved V genes, and the rest has no known cause. D and trimming come from the DNA, and the V and J calls and clone size come from that table. The sample table records more than 150,000 clones; 80% to 85% of these occur just once. Of the sample, about 0.25% falls within the top ten clones.

The germline V gene specifies SGHAT as CDR1 and FQNNGV as CDR2. The CDR3, from cysteine to phenylalanine, totals 16 residues. The DNA shown is the 48-base CDR3, in frame from base 1. V ends up 6 bases short and J 2 bases short, with an unmatched junction base count of 11. The cohort consisted of 650 to 700 healthy bone marrow donors. Cohort members were all nominally healthy when sampled, although unrecorded immune exposures were likely present. The donor tested CMV seronegative and was one of the 352 seronegative cohort members. Every donor gave a peripheral blood sample, and the peripheral blood mononuclear cells from that sample were used for TCR beta sequencing. The Qiagen DNeasy Blood Extraction Kit was used to extract genomic DNA from the blood cell samples. Results the study describes overall, beyond this receptor: Immune exposure information for the cohort was limited to CMV serostatus. This cohort had only TCR beta chains sequenced, and the lack of alpha or paired-chain data limited which features could be detected. Because some donors lacked HLA typing at each locus, the association tests relied only on the typed subset. A later analysis found that TCR association rates varied across HLA loci, with DRB1 alleles showing the most associated TCRs and HLA-C alleles the fewest. When HLA alleles, especially DR and DQ, strongly co-occurred, attributing TCR associations to individual alleles was difficult. In a later analysis, most CMV-associated TCR beta chains were found to appear HLA-restricted, with HLA associations seemingly driven largely by CMV exposure. Linkage disequilibrium might explain the correlated functional status among segregating V segments, but an unknown experimental factor could not be ruled out. A later genetic analysis reported fewer N-insertions in productive TCRs among donors in an Asian-associated ancestry cluster than the roughly 620-donor mean. A later analysis found that HLA-associated TCR beta chains were more clonally expanded and had lower generation probabilities than equally common non-associated chains. A total of 150 to 200 TCR beta chains were listed by the study as associated with cytomegalovirus. Some IMGT-functional V segments, including TRBV6-2 and TRBV6-3, could not be told apart with the 87-base-pair reads, so those segments were excluded. A further reported finding was that TCR beta sequences accurately predicted the HLA-A and HLA-B alleles for most subjects in the first cohort. Specific HLA alleles were associated with more than 15,000 TCR beta sequences at a false discovery rate of 0.05 in a later analysis. The sequencing pipeline was judged likely to have produced a cluster of highly shared sequence variants as a technical artifact. Most TCR sequences were seen in very few donors, while some public TCRs were found in many individuals. Because counts were too low, about 18 rarely observed V segments, including chromosome 9 orphons, were excluded from the earlier analysis of roughly 580 of the donors. In vitro tests confirmed that a few of the cytomegalovirus-associated TCR beta chains recognize cytomegalovirus antigens. In an earlier analysis of approximately 590 of the donors, most TCR beta V segments appeared in productive rearrangements about 87% or about 30% of the time, broadly matching IMGT annotations. The presence/absence analyses assumed that sequencing depth was roughly uniform across donors, and that assumption may not be true. In both the original and validation cohorts, the classifier was reported to diagnose cytomegalovirus status with high specificity and sensitivity. According to a later analysis, parvovirus B19, influenza, CMV and Epstein-Barr virus appeared linked to several top co-occurrence clusters. In a later genetic analysis, a missense DCLRE1C variant was associated with V-gene and J-gene trimming of TCR beta chains, and the association was replicated in an independent cohort. The authors suggested that the approach could potentially be generalized to other disease states and immunological phenotypes.

Recombination connected TRBV11-2 to TRBJ2-5; 8 of the junction bases match TRBD2. Sequenced: PBMCs. The sequence was collected from a boy aged 10-17 years in good health and CMV-seronegative. This receptor has the CDR3 CASRQAGRGAQETQYF. The DNA is as follows: TGTGCCAGCAGACAGGCCGGGAGGGGGGCGCAAGAGACCCAGTACTTC.